This TCR beta chain emerged from a study of Graves' ophthalmopathy and Graves' hyperthyroidism. Study observations and caveats: The model achieved 55% to 71% sensitivity and less than 85% specificity for ophthalmopathy progression.

Using RNA transcripts, the TCR beta CDR3 regions were amplified. The workflow started with a first-round RT-PCR run with HTBI primers and then moved on to a second-round multiplex PCR. Each CDR3 protein gets one entry after TCRdb re-called the multiplex PCR reads with MiXCR. Of roughly 1.1 million distinct CDR3 sequences in the sample, about 35% were seen once. Other autoimmune diseases, uncontrolled infections, pregnancy or lactation ruled patients out of participation. The V gene lost 7 bases and the J gene lost 4 bases, with 19 bases spanning the gap. Germline V gene data show CDR1 as SNHLY and CDR2 as FYNNEI. The CDR3 runs to 15 residues. In this sample, this clonotype turned up many times. Its antigen is not identified.

The chain employs TRBV2 and TRBJ1-1; no firm D call. Sequenced input: peripheral blood or thyroid tissue (not recorded which). The clonotype originates from an adult man with Graves' hyperthyroidism. The CDR3 loop is CASTQGSPIITEAFF. As DNA, the CDR3 is TGTGCCAGCACCCAAGGGAGCCCCATCATCACTGAAGCTTTCTTT. Together with reference TRBV2 and TRBJ1-1, the CDR3 gives the full variable domain: EPEVTQTPSHQVTQMGQEVILRCVPISNHLYFYWYRQILGQKVEFLVSFYNNEISEKSEIFDDQFSVERPDGSNFTLKIRSTKLEDSAMYFCASTQGSPIITEAFFGQGTRLTVV.